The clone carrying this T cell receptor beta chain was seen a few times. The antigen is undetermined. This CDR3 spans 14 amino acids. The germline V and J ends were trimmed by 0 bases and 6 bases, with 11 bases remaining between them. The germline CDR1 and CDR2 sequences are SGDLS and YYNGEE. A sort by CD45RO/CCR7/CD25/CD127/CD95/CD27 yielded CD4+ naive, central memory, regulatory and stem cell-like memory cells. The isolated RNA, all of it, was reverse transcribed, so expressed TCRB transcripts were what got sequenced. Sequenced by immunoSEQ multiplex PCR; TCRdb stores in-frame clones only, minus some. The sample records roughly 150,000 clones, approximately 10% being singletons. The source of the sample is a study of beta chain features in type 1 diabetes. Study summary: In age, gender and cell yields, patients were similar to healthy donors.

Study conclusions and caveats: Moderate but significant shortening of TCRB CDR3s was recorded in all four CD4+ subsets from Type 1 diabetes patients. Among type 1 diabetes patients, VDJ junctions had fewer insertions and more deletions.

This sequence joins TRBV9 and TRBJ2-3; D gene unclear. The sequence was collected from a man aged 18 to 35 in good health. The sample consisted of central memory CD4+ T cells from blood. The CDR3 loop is CASSVVFQSDTQYF. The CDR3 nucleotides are TGTGCCAGCAGCGTAGTGTTCCAGTCGGATACGCAGTATTTT. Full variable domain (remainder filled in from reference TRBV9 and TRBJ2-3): DSGVTQTPKHLITATGQRVTLRCSPRSGDLSVYWYQQSLDQGLQFLIQYYNGEERAKGNILERFSAQQFPDLHSELNLSSLELGDSALYFCASSVVFQSDTQYFGPGTRLTVL.